This T cell receptor beta chain was obtained from a study of T cell repertoires in cytomegalovirus infection. Study-level background: Public TCR beta signatures provided an indication of both CMV infection and a matching HLA type.

TCRdb fed the reads into MiXCR, producing one record per CDR3 protein. In the table there are about 680,000 distinct CDR3 sequences, 20% to 25% of which are singletons. Trimming cost V 7 bases and J 4 bases, with 21 bases left between them. Germline loops: CDR1 MNHEY, CDR2 SVGAGI. This CDR3 comprises 16 residues. This clonotype was counted only a few times. The chain couples TRBV6-5 to TRBJ2-3; possibly TRBD1 or TRBD2 for D (6 bases each). This TCR derives from a human donor in good health (CMV status not recorded). Some clones in this sample may be carry-over from other donors' samples. Material for sequencing was CD8+ T cells from PBMCs. The CDR3 here is CASTPLGGVGADTQYF. DNA of the CDR3: TGTGCCAGCACCCCATTGGGGGGCGTAGGGGCAGATACGCAGTATTTT.